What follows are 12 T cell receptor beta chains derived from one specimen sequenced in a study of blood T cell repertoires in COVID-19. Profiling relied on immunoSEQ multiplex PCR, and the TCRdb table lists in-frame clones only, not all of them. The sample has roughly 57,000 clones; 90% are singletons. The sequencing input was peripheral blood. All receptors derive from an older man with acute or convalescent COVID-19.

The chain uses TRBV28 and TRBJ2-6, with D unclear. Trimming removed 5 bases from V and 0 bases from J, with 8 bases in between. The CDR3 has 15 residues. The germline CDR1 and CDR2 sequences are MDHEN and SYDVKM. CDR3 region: CASSKTSSGANVLTF. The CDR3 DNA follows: TGTGCCAGCAGTAAAACAAGCTCTGGGGCCAACGTCCTGACTTTC.

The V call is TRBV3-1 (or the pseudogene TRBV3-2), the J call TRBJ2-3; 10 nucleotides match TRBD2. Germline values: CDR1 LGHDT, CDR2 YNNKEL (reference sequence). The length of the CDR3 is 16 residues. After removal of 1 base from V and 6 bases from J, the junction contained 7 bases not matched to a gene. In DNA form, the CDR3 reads TGTGCCAGCAGCCAAGGGGCTAGCGGGGGAGGGGATACGCAGTATTTT. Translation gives CASSQGASGGGDTQYF.

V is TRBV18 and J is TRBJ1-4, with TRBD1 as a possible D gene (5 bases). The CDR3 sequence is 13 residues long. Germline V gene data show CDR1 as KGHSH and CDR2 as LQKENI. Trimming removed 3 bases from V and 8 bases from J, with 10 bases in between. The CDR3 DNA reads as TGTGCCAGCTCACCGGGGGGTCGCGAAAAACTGTTTTTT. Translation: CASSPGGREKLFF.

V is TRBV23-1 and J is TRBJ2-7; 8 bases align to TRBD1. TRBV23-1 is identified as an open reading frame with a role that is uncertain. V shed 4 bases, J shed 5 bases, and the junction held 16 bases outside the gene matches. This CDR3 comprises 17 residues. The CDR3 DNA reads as TGCGCCAGCAGTCCCTCCCCGACAGGGGTGTCGACGGACGAGCAGTACTTC. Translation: CASSPSPTGVSTDEQYF.

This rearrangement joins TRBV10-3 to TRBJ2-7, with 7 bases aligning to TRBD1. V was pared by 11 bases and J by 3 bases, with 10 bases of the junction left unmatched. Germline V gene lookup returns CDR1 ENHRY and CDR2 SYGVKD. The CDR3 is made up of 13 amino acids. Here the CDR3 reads CAAQTGRNYEQYF. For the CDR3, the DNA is TGTGCCGCCCAGACAGGGCGAAACTACGAGCAGTACTTC.

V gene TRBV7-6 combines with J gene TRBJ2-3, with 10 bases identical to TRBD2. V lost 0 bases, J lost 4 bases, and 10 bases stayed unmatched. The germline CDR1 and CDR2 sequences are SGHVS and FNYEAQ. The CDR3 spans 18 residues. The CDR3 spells CASSLAPPSGGRADTQYF. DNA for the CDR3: TGTGCCAGCAGCTTAGCGCCTCCTAGCGGGGGTCGGGCAGATACGCAGTATTTT.

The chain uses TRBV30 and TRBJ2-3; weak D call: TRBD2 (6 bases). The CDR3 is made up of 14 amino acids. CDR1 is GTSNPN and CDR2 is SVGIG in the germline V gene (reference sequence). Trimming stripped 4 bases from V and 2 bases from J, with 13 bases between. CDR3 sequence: CAWIAAGFTDTQYF. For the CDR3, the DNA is TGTGCCTGGATTGCGGCGGGGTTCACAGATACGCAGTATTTT. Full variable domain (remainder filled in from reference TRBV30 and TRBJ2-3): SQTIHQWPATLVQPVGSPLSLECTVEGTSNPNLYWYRQAAGRGLQLLFYSVGIGQISSEVPQNLSASRPQDRQFILSSKKLLLSDSGFYLCAWIAAGFTDTQYFGPGTRLTVL.

CDR3 sequence (DNA): TGTGAGTCCCGCCCGGGGGGAAGCTCCTACAATGAGCAGTTCTTC. Its translation: CESRPGGSSYNEQFF. The rearrangement joins TRBV19 to TRBJ2-1; 7 bases fit TRBD2. This CDR3 contains 15 residues. Germline V gives CDR1 LNHDA, CDR2 SQIVND (reference sequence).

CDR3 in DNA: TGTGCCAGCAGTCGGAGAGGGGGAGACTCTGGAAACACCATATATTTT. Protein sequence: CASSRRGGDSGNTIYF. V gene TRBV3-1 (or the pseudogene TRBV3-2) combines with J gene TRBJ1-3; maybe TRBD1 (6 bases). Trimming pared 6 bases from V and 0 bases from J, leaving 15 bases between. The CDR3 is made up of 16 amino acids. Looked up from germline, CDR1 is LGHDT and CDR2 is YNNKEL (reference sequence).

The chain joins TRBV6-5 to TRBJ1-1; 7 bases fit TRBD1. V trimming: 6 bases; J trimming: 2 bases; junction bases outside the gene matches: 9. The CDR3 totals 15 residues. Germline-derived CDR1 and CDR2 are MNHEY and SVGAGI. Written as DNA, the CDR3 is TGTGCCAGCAGGATGGGACAGACAGAAAACACTGAAGCTTTCTTT. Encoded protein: CASRMGQTENTEAFF.

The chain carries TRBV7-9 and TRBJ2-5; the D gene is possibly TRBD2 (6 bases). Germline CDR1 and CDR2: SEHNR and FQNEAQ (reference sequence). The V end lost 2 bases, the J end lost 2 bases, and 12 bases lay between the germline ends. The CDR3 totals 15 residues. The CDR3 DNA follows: TGTGCCAGCAGCTTACAGTTGGGAGGACAAGAGACCCAGTACTTC. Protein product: CASSLQLGGQETQYF.

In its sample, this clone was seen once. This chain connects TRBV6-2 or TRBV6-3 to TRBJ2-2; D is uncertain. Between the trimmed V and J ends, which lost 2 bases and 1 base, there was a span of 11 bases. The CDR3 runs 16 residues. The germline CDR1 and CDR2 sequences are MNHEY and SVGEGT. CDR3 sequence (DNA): TGTGCCAGCAGTTACGCCAGATTTGGGAACACCGGGGAGCTGTTTTTT. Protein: CASSYARFGNTGELFF.